The clone carrying this T cell receptor (beta chain) has ten or more counts. No antigen is known for it. Preparation of the TCRbeta library involved a method that used unique molecular identifiers. Each CDR3 protein gets one entry after TCRdb re-called the PCR reads with MiXCR. Of about 98,000 distinct CDR3 sequences in the sample, roughly 7.6% were seen once. The sample comes from a study of T-cell reconstitution after alpha-beta-depleted transplantation in children. Findings and limits, study-wide: Newly produced T cells mostly accounted for T-cell counts and diversity one year post-transplant.

Sequencing was performed on PBMCs, taken before TCRalphabeta/CD19-depleted stem cell transplant. This clonotype was sampled from a boy between 2 and 10 years old with acute lymphoblastic leukemia, due to receive a stem cell transplant.

The CDR3 region is CASSLDREYPDGYTF. The CDR3 DNA follows: TGTGCCAGCAGCTTAGACAGGGAATATCCTGATGGCTACACCTTC. The chain uses TRBV7-9 and TRBJ1-2; D possibly corresponds to TRBD1 (6 bases). Trimming took off 1 base at V and 6 bases at J, with 15 bases between the two ends. Germline CDR1 reads SEHNR; CDR2 reads FQNEAQ (reference sequence). CDR3 length: 15 amino acids.